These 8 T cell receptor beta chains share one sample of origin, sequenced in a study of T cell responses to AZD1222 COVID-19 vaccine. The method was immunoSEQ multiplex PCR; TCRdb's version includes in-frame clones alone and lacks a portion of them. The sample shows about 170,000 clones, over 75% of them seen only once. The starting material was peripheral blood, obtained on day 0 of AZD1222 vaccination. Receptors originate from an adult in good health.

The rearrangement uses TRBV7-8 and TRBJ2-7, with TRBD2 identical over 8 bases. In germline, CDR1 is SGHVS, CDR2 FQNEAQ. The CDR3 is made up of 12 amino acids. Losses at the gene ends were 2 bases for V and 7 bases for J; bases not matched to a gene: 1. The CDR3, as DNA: TGTGCCAGCAGCTTATCGGGGGGGGAGCAGTACGTC. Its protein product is CASSLSGGEQYV.

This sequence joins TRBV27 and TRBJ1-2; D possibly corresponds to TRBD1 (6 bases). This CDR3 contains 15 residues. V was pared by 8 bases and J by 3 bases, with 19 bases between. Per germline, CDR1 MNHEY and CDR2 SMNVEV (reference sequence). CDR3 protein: CASGFSSDSYYGYTF. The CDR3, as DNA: TGTGCCAGCGGATTCTCCTCGGACAGTTACTATGGCTACACCTTC.

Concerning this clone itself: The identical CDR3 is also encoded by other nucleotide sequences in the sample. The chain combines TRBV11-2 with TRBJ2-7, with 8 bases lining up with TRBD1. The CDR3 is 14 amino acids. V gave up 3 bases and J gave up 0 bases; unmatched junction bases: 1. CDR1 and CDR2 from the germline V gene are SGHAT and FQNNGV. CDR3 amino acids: CASSLDRDSYEQYF. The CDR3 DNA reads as TGTGCCAGCAGCTTGGACAGGGACTCCTACGAGCAGTACTTC.

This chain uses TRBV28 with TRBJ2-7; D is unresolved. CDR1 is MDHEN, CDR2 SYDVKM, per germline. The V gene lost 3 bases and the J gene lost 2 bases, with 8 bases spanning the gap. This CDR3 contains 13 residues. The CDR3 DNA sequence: TGTGCCAGCAGTTTTCCAGCCCCCTACGAGCAGTACTTC. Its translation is CASSFPAPYEQYF.

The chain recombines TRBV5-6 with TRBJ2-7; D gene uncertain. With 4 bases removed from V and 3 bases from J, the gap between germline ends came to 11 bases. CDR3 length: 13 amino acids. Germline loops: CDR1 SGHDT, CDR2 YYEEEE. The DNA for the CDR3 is TGTGCCAGCAGCGCACGTAAGAACTACGAGCAGTACGTC. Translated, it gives CASSARKNYEQYV.

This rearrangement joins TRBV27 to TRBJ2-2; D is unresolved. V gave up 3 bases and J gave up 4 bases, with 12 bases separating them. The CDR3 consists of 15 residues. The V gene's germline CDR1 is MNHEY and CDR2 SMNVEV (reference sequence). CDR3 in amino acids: CASSFGSTGTGELFF. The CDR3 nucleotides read TGTGCCAGCAGTTTTGGATCCACCGGCACCGGGGAGCTGTTTTTT.

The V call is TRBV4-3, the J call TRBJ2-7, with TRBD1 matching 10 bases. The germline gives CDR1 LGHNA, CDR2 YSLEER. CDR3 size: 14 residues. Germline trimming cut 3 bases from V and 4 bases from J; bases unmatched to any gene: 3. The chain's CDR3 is CASSHGQGGYEQYF. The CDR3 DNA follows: TGCGCCAGCAGCCACGGACAGGGGGGATACGAGCAGTACTTC.

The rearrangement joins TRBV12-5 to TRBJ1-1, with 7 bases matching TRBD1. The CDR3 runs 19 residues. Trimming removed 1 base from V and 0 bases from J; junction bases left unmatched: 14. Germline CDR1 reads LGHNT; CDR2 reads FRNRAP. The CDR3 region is CASGLDPGTDIPMNTEAFF. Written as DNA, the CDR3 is TGTGCTAGTGGTTTGGACCCAGGGACAGATATCCCCATGAACACTGAAGCTTTCTTT.